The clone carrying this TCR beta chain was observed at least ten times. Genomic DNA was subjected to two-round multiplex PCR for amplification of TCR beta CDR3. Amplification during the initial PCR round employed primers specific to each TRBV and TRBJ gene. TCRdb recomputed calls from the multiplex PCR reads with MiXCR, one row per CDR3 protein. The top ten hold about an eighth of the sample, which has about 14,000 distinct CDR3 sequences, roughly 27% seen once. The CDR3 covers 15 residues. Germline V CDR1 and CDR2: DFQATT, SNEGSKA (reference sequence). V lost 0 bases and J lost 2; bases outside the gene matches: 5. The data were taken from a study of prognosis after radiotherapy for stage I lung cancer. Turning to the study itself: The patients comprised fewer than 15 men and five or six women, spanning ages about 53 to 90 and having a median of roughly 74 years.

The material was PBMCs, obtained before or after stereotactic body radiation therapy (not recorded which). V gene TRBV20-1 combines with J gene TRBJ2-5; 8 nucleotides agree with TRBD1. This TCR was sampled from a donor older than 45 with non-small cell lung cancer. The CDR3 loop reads CSARDPRTGQETQYF. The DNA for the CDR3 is TGCAGTGCTAGAGACCCCCGGACAGGGCAAGAGACCCAGTACTTC.